A selection of T cell receptor beta chains follows, all from one sample in a study of T cell repertoires in cytomegalovirus infection. MiXCR, applied by TCRdb to the reads, yields one record per CDR3 protein. The table shows around 740,000 distinct CDR3 sequences, with roughly a third occurring only once. Sequencing input: PBMCs. These receptors all come from a human donor in good health (CMV status not recorded). Some clones in this sample may be carry-over from other donors' samples. Each CDR3 is given with its conserved first and last residue. The D gene is left open where the match is weak. Only part of the rows carry a size: once, few, many, or a class if the clone is expanded.

D gene,J gene,clone size,V gene,CDR3 DNA,CDR3 protein
NA,TRBJ2-1,NA,TRBV14,TGTGCCAGCAGCCGCCCGGGACTTGATGAGCAGTTCTTC,CASSRPGLDEQFF
TRBD2,TRBJ2-2,few,TRBV19,TGTGCCAGTAGTCCACTAGCGCTCCACACCGGGGAGCTGTTTTTT,CASSPLALHTGELFF
TRBD1,TRBJ1-1,NA,TRBV12-3/TRBV12-4,TGTGACAGCAGACAGGGGCGGGAAGCTTTCTTT,CDSRQGREAFF
NA,TRBJ2-5,few,TRBV7-2,TGTGCCAGCAGCTCAAGCGTCGGGAAGACCCAGTACTTC,CASSSSVGKTQYF
TRBD1,TRBJ2-4,few,TRBV5-6,TGTGCCAGCAGCCAAGGGACAGGGGGTTCGAAAAACATTCAGTACTTC,CASSQGTGGSKNIQYF
TRBD2,TRBJ2-1,many,TRBV7-2,TGTGCCAGCAGCGAAAGGGAGACGGGAGGGGCCCCATACAATGAGCAGTTCTTC,CASSERETGGAPYNEQFF
NA,TRBJ2-1,NA,TRBV6-5,TGTGCCAGCACTGCCAGCGGAACCCAAAACAATGAGCAGTTCTTC,CASTASGTQNNEQFF
TRBD2,TRBJ2-3,NA,TRBV5-4,TGTGCCACGGACGCGGGAGTGTCAGATACGCAGTACTTT,CATDAGVSDTQYF
NA,TRBJ2-5,NA,TRBV5-1,TGCGCCAGCAGCCATATGACTGGGCCCGAGAAGACCCAGTACTTC,CASSHMTGPEKTQYF
NA,TRBJ1-6,few,TRBV5-1,TGCGCCAGCCGCGACCTCTATGAGAACTCACCCCTCCACTTT,CASRDLYENSPLHF
NA,TRBJ1-2,few,TRBV29-1,TGCAGCGTTGAAGATCTTGGAGGGGGGCGTTCACATGGCTACACCTTC,CSVEDLGGGRSHGYTF
TRBD1,TRBJ2-7,NA,TRBV7-9,TGTGCCAGCAGCTTAGTGGTCGGGACAGGCAGAACCTCCTACGAGCAGTACTTC,CASSLVVGTGRTSYEQYF
NA,TRBJ1-5,few,TRBV19,TGTGCCAGCCTTAAGGGCCGAGGCAATCAGCCCCAGCATTTT,CASLKGRGNQPQHF
NA,TRBJ1-1,NA,TRBV19,TGTGCCAGTAGTAAGGACGGACAGACGAACACTGAAGCTTTCTTT,CASSKDGQTNTEAFF
NA,TRBJ1-5,NA,TRBV29-1,TGCAGCGTTGAAGATTCGGGGGATCAGCCCCAGCATTTT,CSVEDSGDQPQHF
NA,TRBJ2-7,few,TRBV15,TGTGCCACCAGCAGAGTCGGGGGCCTCCACGAGCAGTACTTC,CATSRVGGLHEQYF
TRBD1,TRBJ1-1,few,TRBV11-2,TGTGCCAGCAGCTCCGGGACAGGGAAAACTGAAGCTTTCTTT,CASSSGTGKTEAFF
NA,TRBJ1-4,NA,TRBV6-5,TGTGCCAGCAGTTACGCGGAAGCCCTAACGGGTGAAAAACTGTTTTTT,CASSYAEALTGEKLFF
NA,TRBJ2-7,few,TRBV6-1,TGTGCCAGCAGCCCGACCGGACGCCCGATCACCTACGAGCAGTACTTC,CASSPTGRPITYEQYF
TRBD2,TRBJ2-7,NA,TRBV20-1,TGCAGTGCTAAGACTAGCGGGGGCTCCTACGAGCAGTACTTC,CSAKTSGGSYEQYF
TRBD2,TRBJ2-1,NA,TRBV7-6,TGTGCCAGCACCAAACTAGCGGGGTACAATGAGCAGTTCTTC,CASTKLAGYNEQFF
NA,TRBJ1-1,few,TRBV19,TGTGCCAGTCTTCCGGGGAAAAGAATGAACACTGAAGCTTTCTTT,CASLPGKRMNTEAFF
TRBD1,TRBJ1-1,few,TRBV27,TGTGCCAGCAGATCCGACAGGGCCGGGGTCAAGAACACTGAAGCTTTCTTT,CASRSDRAGVKNTEAFF
NA,TRBJ2-7,NA,TRBV12-3/TRBV12-4,TGTGCCAGCAGTTTATTTCGGCGGGGCCCCTCCTACGAGCAGTACTTC,CASSLFRRGPSYEQYF
NA,TRBJ1-1,NA,TRBV5-6,TGTGCCAGCAGCTTGGTTGTGGCCGTGAACACTGAAGCTTTCTTT,CASSLVVAVNTEAFF
NA,TRBJ1-1,NA,TRBV7-9,TGTGCCAGCAGCTTATTACGGCAGGAAAACACTGAAGCTTTCTTT,CASSLLRQENTEAFF
NA,TRBJ1-5,few,TRBV30,TGTGCCTGGAGTCCAGACAGCAATCAGCCCCAGCATTTT,CAWSPDSNQPQHF
NA,TRBJ2-6,NA,TRBV6-6,TGTGCCAGCTGTCCTAGCTCTGGGGCCAACGTCCTGACTTTC,CASCPSSGANVLTF
NA,TRBJ2-7,many,TRBV7-8,TGTGCCAGCAGCCCGGCCAGTCTTGACGAGCAGTACTTC,CASSPASLDEQYF
NA,TRBJ1-2,NA,TRBV30,TGTGCCTGGAGGCCAGGACCCAACTATGGCTACACCTTC,CAWRPGPNYGYTF
NA,TRBJ2-5,NA,TRBV19,TGTGCCAGTAGCCCAGGGGCTAGCGGACAAGAGACCCAGTACTTC,CASSPGASGQETQYF
NA,TRBJ1-5,NA,TRBV28,TGTGCCAGCAGTTTATGGACCGGGACCGGTGATCAGCCCCAGCATTTT,CASSLWTGTGDQPQHF
TRBD1,TRBJ1-4,few,TRBV7-2,TGTGCCAGCAGCCCATCCGGGACAGGGCCCGAAAAACTGTTTTTT,CASSPSGTGPEKLFF
TRBD1,TRBJ2-7,NA,TRBV6-2/TRBV6-3,TGTGCCAGCAGACGCCTTTCTTTGCTCGGGACAGGGGGCTCCTACGAGCAGTACTTC,CASRRLSLLGTGGSYEQYF
NA,TRBJ2-7,few,TRBV7-8,TGTGCCAGCAGCTTTTTTCCCGGTACCTACGAGCAGTACTTC,CASSFFPGTYEQYF
TRBD1,TRBJ1-4,NA,TRBV20-1,TGCAGTGCTAGAGATTGGGGCAGGGACAGTGAAAAACTGTTTTTT,CSARDWGRDSEKLFF
NA,TRBJ1-5,NA,TRBV19,TGTGCCAGTAGTGCCAGACAGGCCCAGCATTTT,CASSARQAQHF
NA,TRBJ2-7,many,TRBV7-8,TGTGCCAGCAGCTGGTCCGGGTCAACCTACGAGCAGTACTTC,CASSWSGSTYEQYF
TRBD2,TRBJ2-1,NA,TRBV7-9,TGTGCCAGCAGCTTCCCCCGGGGCGGGAGGGAAGGCGGTGAGCAGTTCTTC,CASSFPRGGREGGEQFF
TRBD2,TRBJ2-1,few,TRBV5-4,TGTGCCAGTAGCCTCCCTAGCGGGAAGCATGAGCAGTTCTTC,CASSLPSGKHEQFF
NA,TRBJ2-2,once,TRBV7-8,TGTGCCAGCAGCTTCGGGGGAGTTGCCGGGGAGCTTTTTTTT,CASSFGGVAGELFF
NA,TRBJ1-1,NA,TRBV7-9,TGTGCCAGCAGCTTATTGTCAGGGGACACTGAAGCTTTCTTT,CASSLLSGDTEAFF
TRBD2,TRBJ2-1,NA,TRBV20-1,TGCAGTGCTAGAGATATTAGCAAGTTCGGACTAGCGGGAGGCAATGAGCAGTTCTTC,CSARDISKFGLAGGNEQFF
NA,TRBJ1-3,NA,TRBV12-3/TRBV12-4,TGTGCCAGCAGTTTGAGGGAGAATTCGGGAAACACCATATATTTT,CASSLRENSGNTIYF
TRBD1,TRBJ2-7,NA,TRBV7-9,TGTGCCAGCAGCTTTGACAGGGCGGGCTACGAGCAGTACTTC,CASSFDRAGYEQYF
NA,TRBJ2-7,NA,TRBV6-5,TGTGCCAGCAGACCCGGGAATCCCTACGAGCAGTACTTC,CASRPGNPYEQYF
NA,TRBJ2-3,few,TRBV10-1,TGCGCCAGCAGTGAGTCGAGGGCAGGCACAGATACGCAGTATTTT,CASSESRAGTDTQYF
TRBD1,TRBJ2-1,NA,TRBV7-9,TGTGCCAGCAGCTCCGTGACAGGGGGCCGAACGTACAATGAGCAGTTCTTC,CASSSVTGGRTYNEQFF
NA,TRBJ2-3,few,TRBV6-6,TGTGCCAGCAGTTCGATCCCCACAGATACGCAGTATTTT,CASSSIPTDTQYF
NA,TRBJ2-2,NA,TRBV4-1,TGCGCCAGCAGCCCCAATTTGAACACCGGGGAGCTGTTTTTT,CASSPNLNTGELFF
TRBD1,TRBJ1-2,few,TRBV11-2,TGTGCCAGCAGCTTAGATACTTGGACAGGGGGGGGCTACACCTTC,CASSLDTWTGGGYTF
NA,TRBJ1-3,few,TRBV20-1,TGCAGTGCTAGAGAGTCCCCCAAGTCCGGAAACACCATATATTTT,CSARESPKSGNTIYF
TRBD2,TRBJ2-7,NA,TRBV5-1,TGCGCCAGCAGCTTGGCCGGGGGACTAGCAAGCTACGAGCAGTACTTC,CASSLAGGLASYEQYF
NA,TRBJ1-1,NA,TRBV2,TGTGCCAGCAGTGAGGGGGCAAGGAGTAACACTGAAGCTTTATTT,CASSEGARSNTEALF
NA,TRBJ2-3,NA,TRBV5-6,TGTGCCAGCAGCTTTTTGCTCCGGGACGGCGAAACAGATACGCAGTATTTT,CASSFLLRDGETDTQYF
NA,TRBJ1-2,few,TRBV12-3/TRBV12-4,TGTGCCAGCGGAAGTAGAACTCCTAACTATGGCTACACCTTC,CASGSRTPNYGYTF
TRBD1,TRBJ1-6,NA,TRBV7-2,TGTGCCAGAGGCTCCGGGACAGAGAGATCACCCCTCCACTTT,CARGSGTERSPLHF
NA,TRBJ2-7,few,TRBV10-3,TGTGCCATCAGGGGCCTCGACGAGCAGTACTTC,CAIRGLDEQYF
NA,TRBJ1-2,few,TRBV2,TGTGCCAGCAGTGAATCGGGTCTCCGGGTAGATGGCTACACCTTC,CASSESGLRVDGYTF
NA,TRBJ2-5,NA,TRBV27,TGTGCCAGCAGTTTTTCACAGGGAGGGGAGACCCAGTACTTC,CASSFSQGGETQYF